This entry lists 9 T cell receptor beta chains sequenced from one sample in a study of cytomegalovirus exposure and HLA in healthy donors (dated by TCRdb to about 2017). Libraries were constructed by the immunoSEQ multiplex PCR assay. TCRdb re-hosts the immuneACCESS table, in-frame sequences only. Its copies lack some clones; in the studies checked, an unresolved V gene accounts for under half of them, and the cause for the rest is not known. This sample is represented by about 360,000 clones; roughly 85% of them were singletons. Over 0.75% of the sample lies in the top ten. The sample was PBMCs. The receptors shown here come from a woman aged 18-30 years in good health and CMV-seronegative.

The table lists this clone with a few counts. The chain joins TRBV2 to TRBJ2-2, with D possibly being TRBD1 (6 bases). V lost 4 bases, J lost 6 bases, and 12 bases lay in between. Germline-derived CDR1 and CDR2 are SNHLY and FYNNEI. The CDR3 has 14 amino acids. CDR3 loop: CASSVQGTAGELFF. The CDR3 DNA is TGTGCCAGCAGTGTACAGGGAACTGCCGGGGAGCTGTTTTTT.

The chain recombines TRBV2 with TRBJ1-1; weak D call: TRBD1 (5 bases). The V end lost 7 bases, the J end lost 4 bases, and 10 bases lay between the germline ends. Germline CDR1 is SNHLY and CDR2 is FYNNEI. The CDR3 consists of 12 residues. CDR3 protein: CASTQGPTEAFF. CDR3 nucleotides: TGTGCCAGCACCCAGGGCCCCACTGAAGCTTTCTTT.

The CDR3 nucleotides read TGCGCCAGCAGCTTGTACCAGACTAGTAACTCCTACAATGAGCAGTTCTTC. Translated: CASSLYQTSNSYNEQFF. V usage is TRBV5-1 and J usage is TRBJ2-1, with D tentatively TRBD2 (6 bases). V dropped 1 base and J dropped 0 bases, with 14 bases sitting between them. Germline-derived CDR1 and CDR2 are SGHRS and YFSETQ. There are 17 residues in the CDR3. The whole variable domain, filled in from reference TRBV5-1 and TRBJ2-1, reads KAGVTQTPRYLIKTRGQQVTLSCSPISGHRSVSWYQQTPGQGLQFLFEYFSETQRNKGNFPGRFSGRQFSNSRSEMNVSTLELGDSALYLCASSLYQTSNSYNEQFFGPGTRLTVL.

This clone was counted a single time. This chain links TRBV5-4 with TRBJ2-7; D unclear. This CDR3 has 12 residues. Per the germline V gene, CDR1 is SGHNT and CDR2 is YYREEE (reference sequence). The V gene lost 4 bases and the J gene lost 0 bases, with 5 bases spanning the gap. The CDR3 DNA sequence: TGTGCCAGCAGCCTTTACTCCTACGAGCAGTACTTC. Translating it yields CASSLYSYEQYF.

V usage is TRBV7-6 and J usage is TRBJ1-2; 8 bases agree with TRBD1. Germline CDR1 and CDR2: SGHVS and FNYEAQ. V dropped 5 bases and J dropped 14; count of bases not matched to a gene: 10. The CDR3 sequence is 12 residues long. The CDR3 protein is CASSPLKQGGTF. CDR3 nucleotide sequence: TGTGCCAGCAGCCCCCTTAAACAGGGGGGTACCTTC. Full variable domain (outside the CDR3, taken from reference TRBV7-6 and TRBJ1-2): GAGVSQSPRYKVTKRGQDVALRCDPISGHVSLYWYRQALGQGPEFLTYFNYEAQQDKSGLPNDRFSAERPEGSISTLTIQRTEQRDSAMYRCASSPLKQGGTFGSGTRLTVV.

This clone occurred once. The chain has TRBV7-9 and TRBJ2-2, with 10 bases lining up with TRBD2. From germline, CDR1 is SEHNR and CDR2 FQNEAQ (reference sequence). The CDR3 has 17 amino acids. V lost 2 bases and J lost 5; bases outside the gene matches: 8. CDR3 residues: CASSLSTSGKLTGELFF. The CDR3 bases are TGTGCCAGCAGCTTAAGTACTAGCGGGAAGCTTACCGGGGAGCTGTTTTTT.

The V call is TRBV18, the J call TRBJ1-5; D call uncertain. The CDR3 is 15 residues long. V was shortened by 3 bases and J by 4 bases, with 13 bases between the two germline ends. Per the germline V gene, CDR1 is KGHSH and CDR2 is LQKENI. CDR3 bases: TGTGCCAGCTCACCGATTGAGGCAGCTAATCAGCCCCAGCATTTT. Encoded protein: CASSPIEAANQPQHF.

V and J are TRBV5-4 and TRBJ2-7; TRBD1 agrees at 9 bases. The CDR3 contains 14 residues. CDR1 and CDR2 from the germline V gene are SGHNT and YYREEE (reference sequence). The trim removed 3 bases at V and 6 bases at J, leaving 7 bases unmatched. Written as DNA, the CDR3 is TGTGCCAGCAGCTCCGGGACAGGGAAGGGCGAGCAGTACTTC. Protein sequence: CASSSGTGKGEQYF.

This rearrangement joins TRBV6-4 to TRBJ2-6, with unresolved D. The V end lost 5 bases, the J end lost 3 bases, and 5 bases lay between the germline ends. This CDR3 comprises 13 residues. Germline V gives CDR1 MRHNA, CDR2 SNTAGT. Here the CDR3 reads CASSPHGANVLTF. CDR3 sequence (DNA): TGTGCCAGCAGTCCCCATGGGGCCAACGTCCTGACTTTC.